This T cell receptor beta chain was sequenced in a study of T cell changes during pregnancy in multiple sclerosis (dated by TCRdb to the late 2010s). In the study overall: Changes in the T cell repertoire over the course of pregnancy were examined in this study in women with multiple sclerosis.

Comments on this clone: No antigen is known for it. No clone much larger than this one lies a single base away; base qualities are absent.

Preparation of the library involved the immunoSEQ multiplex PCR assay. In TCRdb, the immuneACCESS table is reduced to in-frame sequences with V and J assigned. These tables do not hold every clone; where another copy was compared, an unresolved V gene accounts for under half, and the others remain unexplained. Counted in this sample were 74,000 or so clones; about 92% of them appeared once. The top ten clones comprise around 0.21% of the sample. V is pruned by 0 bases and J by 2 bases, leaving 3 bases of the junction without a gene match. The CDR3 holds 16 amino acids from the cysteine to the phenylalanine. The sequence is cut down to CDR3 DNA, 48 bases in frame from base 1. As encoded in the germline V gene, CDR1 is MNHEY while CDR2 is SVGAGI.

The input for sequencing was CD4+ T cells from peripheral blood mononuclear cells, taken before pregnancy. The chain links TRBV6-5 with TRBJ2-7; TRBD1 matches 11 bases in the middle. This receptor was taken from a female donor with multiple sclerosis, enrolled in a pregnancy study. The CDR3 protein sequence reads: CASSYSGQGVTYEQYF. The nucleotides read TGTGCCAGCAGTTACTCGGGACAGGGGGTCACCTACGAGCAGTACTTC.